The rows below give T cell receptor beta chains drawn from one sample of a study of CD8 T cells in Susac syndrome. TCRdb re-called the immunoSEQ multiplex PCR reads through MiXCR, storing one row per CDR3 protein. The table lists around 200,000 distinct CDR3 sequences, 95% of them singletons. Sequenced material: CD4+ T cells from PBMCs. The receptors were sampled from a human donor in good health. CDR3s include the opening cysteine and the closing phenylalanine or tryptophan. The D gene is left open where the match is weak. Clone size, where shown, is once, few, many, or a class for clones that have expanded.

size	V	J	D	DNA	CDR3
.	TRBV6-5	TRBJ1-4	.	TGTGCCAGCAGTTACTCCGGATCTAATGAAAAACTGTTTTTT	CASSYSGSNEKLFF
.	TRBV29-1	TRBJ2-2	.	TGCAGCGTCCGATCGACTTTTTCCGGGGAGCTGTTTTTT	CSVRSTFSGELFF
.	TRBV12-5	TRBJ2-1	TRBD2	TGTGCTAGTGGTTTGGGACTAGCGGGAACTTCTGAGCAGTTCTTC	CASGLGLAGTSEQFF
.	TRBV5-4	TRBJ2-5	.	TGTGCCAGCAGCTTCCACAGGGATCTTGAGACCCAGTACTTC	CASSFHRDLETQYF
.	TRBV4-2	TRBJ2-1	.	TGTGCCAGCAGCCAAGTGGCGGGAACCTACAATGAGCAGTTCTTC	CASSQVAGTYNEQFF
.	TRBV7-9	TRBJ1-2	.	TGTGCCAGCAGCTTAGCAGACGGCTACACCTTC	CASSLADGYTF
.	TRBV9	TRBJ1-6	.	TGTGCCAGTGCTCGACAGGCTAATTCACCCCTCCACTTT	CASARQANSPLHF
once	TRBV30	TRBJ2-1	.	TGTGCCTGGAACCCCGACAAATACAATGAGCAGTTCTTC	CAWNPDKYNEQFF
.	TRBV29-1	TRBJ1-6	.	TGCAGCGTTGCTAACTACTATAATTCACCCCTCCACTTT	CSVANYYNSPLHF
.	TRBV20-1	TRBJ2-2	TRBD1	TGCAGTGCCTCAGGGGGATACACCGGGGAGCTGTTTTTT	CSASGGYTGELFF
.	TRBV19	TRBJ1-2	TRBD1	TGTGCCAGTAGTACCGGGGACAGAATGTATGGCTACACCTTC	CASSTGDRMYGYTF
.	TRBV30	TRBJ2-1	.	TGTGCCTGGAGTGCCCAGGATGAGCAGTTCTTC	CAWSAQDEQFF
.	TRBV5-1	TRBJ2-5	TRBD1	TGCGCCAGCAGCGGCATGGGGACAGCCCAAGAGACCCAGTACTTC	CASSGMGTAQETQYF
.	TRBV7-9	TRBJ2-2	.	TGTGCCAGCAGCCCAAACAACGGAGCCACCGGGGAGCTGTTTTTT	CASSPNNGATGELFF
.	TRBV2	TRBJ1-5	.	TGTGCCAGCAGTTCCGAGACGAATCAGCCCCAGCATTTT	CASSSETNQPQHF